This TCR beta chain was captured in a study of blood T cell repertoires in COVID-19. Overall study context: Some COVID-19 samples were acute and others convalescent; all came from the United States, Italy and Spain.

With V trimmed by 3 bases and J by 4 bases, 5 bases remained unmatched. The CDR3 extends over 14 amino acids. CDR1 LNHDA and CDR2 SQIVND come from the germline V gene (reference sequence). Generated by immunoSEQ multiplex PCR, the TCRdb table keeps only in-frame clones and is missing some. The table records approximately 70,000 clones, 80% of them present only once. This clone is a singleton in its sample. The sequence derives from a man in his sixties or seventies who had recovered from COVID-19. Input material: peripheral blood. The chain couples TRBV19 to TRBJ1-1; 7 bases match TRBD1. The DNA of the CDR3 is TGTGCCAGTAGTATCAGACAGGGATTCACTGAAGCTTTCTTT. Translation gives CASSIRQGFTEAFF.